This is a list of T cell receptor beta chains from one sample in a study of blood T cell repertoires in COVID-19. The protocol was immunoSEQ multiplex PCR, while the TCRdb copy is restricted to in-frame clones and leaves out a portion. The sample contains 62,000 or so clones, around 89% of which appear only once. The sequenced sample was peripheral blood. The receptors come from a man in his fifties or sixties with acute or convalescent COVID-19. CDR3s include the opening cysteine and the closing phenylalanine or tryptophan. Not every row has a clone size; where given, it reads once, few, many or a size class.

TRBV6-1	TRBJ1-3	.	CASSESLVLSGNTIYF
TRBV20-1	TRBJ2-5	.	CSALAGETQYF
TRBV6-2/TRBV6-3	TRBJ2-5	.	CASSPLTGGDETQYF
TRBV18	TRBJ1-5	.	CASSARQGSNQPQHF
TRBV18	TRBJ1-5	.	CASSLAAGSNQPQHF
TRBV28	TRBJ1-2	.	CASSFIADYGYTF
TRBV28	TRBJ1-5	few	CASKPGTTSNQPQHF
TRBV5-4	TRBJ2-5	.	CASSLAGLGRGQETQYF
TRBV24-1	TRBJ2-3	.	CATSDLTGRGTDTQYF
TRBV19	TRBJ1-2	.	CASSPYRGRRFGKVYGYTF
TRBV28	TRBJ1-1	.	CASETANMNTEAFF
TRBV28	TRBJ1-1	.	CASSPEGNTEAFF
TRBV11-2	TRBJ2-1	.	CASSKRDGRLEVGNEQFF
TRBV10-3	TRBJ1-5	.	CAISVGTQNQPQHF
TRBV7-6	TRBJ1-1	.	CASSLVAGFGTEAFF
TRBV6-6	TRBJ1-5	.	CAGWTGVGNQPQHF
TRBV7-2	TRBJ1-1	.	CASSLEHYTEAFF
TRBV5-4	TRBJ2-1	few	CASSRDGLAGDVEQFF
TRBV30	TRBJ1-1	.	CAWSKGQDETEAFF
TRBV6-2/TRBV6-3	TRBJ1-1	.	CASSQTGTLRGAFF
TRBV27	TRBJ1-5	.	CASSPGTPRNQPQHF
TRBV6-4	TRBJ2-1	.	CASSPSAGAPHNEQFF
TRBV5-5	TRBJ2-1	.	CASSYYQGVRYNEQFF
TRBV6-5	TRBJ2-7	few	CASSYKAGSSYEQYF
TRBV4-1	TRBJ2-1	once	CASSHAASSYNEQFF
TRBV27	TRBJ2-7	.	CASSLWGGLAGEEQYF
TRBV20-1	TRBJ1-1	.	CSAREGAFF
TRBV6-5	TRBJ2-5	.	CASSNEVLQETQYF
TRBV20-1	TRBJ2-1	.	CSASSFQREVPYNEQFF
TRBV5-1	TRBJ2-7	.	CASSLDALAGHYEQYF
TRBV28	TRBJ1-1	.	CASSLSNSDTEAFF